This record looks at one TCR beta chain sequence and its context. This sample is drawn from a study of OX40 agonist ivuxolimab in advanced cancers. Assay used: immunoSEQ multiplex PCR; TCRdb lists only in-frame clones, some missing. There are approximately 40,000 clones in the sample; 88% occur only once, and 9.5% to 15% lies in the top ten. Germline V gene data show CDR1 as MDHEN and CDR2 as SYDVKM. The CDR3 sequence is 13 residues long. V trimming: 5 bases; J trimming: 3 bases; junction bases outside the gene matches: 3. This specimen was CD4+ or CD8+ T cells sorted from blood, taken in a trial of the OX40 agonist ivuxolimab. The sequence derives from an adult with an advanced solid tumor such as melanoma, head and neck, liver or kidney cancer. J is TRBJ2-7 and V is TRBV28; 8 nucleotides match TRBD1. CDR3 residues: CASSGQGYYEQYF. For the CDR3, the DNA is TGTGCCAGCAGTGGACAGGGTTACTACGAGCAGTACTTC.